This TCR beta chain comes out of a study of cytomegalovirus exposure and HLA in healthy donors. The PCR contained 60 Vbeta and 13 Jbeta primers. Assay: immunoSEQ multiplex PCR; the TCRdb copy retains only in-frame clones and omits some. The table includes 75,000 to 95,000 clones, about four fifths detected once. Germline V CDR1 and CDR2: SEHNR, FQNEAQ (reference sequence). The V and J ends lost 6 bases and 0 bases respectively, with 11 bases between them. The CDR3 is 15 residues long. A word on this clone: Its antigen is unknown.

Overall study results and limits: There were about 160 TCR beta chains listed as cytomegalovirus-associated.

The source is a woman aged 18-30 years in good health and CMV-seropositive. The chain uses TRBV7-9 and TRBJ2-2; D perhaps matches TRBD1 (6 bases). The sample consisted of PBMCs. The CDR3 protein is CASSPQGANTGELFF. CDR3 nucleotides: TGTGCCAGCAGTCCACAGGGCGCGAACACCGGGGAGCTGTTTTTT.